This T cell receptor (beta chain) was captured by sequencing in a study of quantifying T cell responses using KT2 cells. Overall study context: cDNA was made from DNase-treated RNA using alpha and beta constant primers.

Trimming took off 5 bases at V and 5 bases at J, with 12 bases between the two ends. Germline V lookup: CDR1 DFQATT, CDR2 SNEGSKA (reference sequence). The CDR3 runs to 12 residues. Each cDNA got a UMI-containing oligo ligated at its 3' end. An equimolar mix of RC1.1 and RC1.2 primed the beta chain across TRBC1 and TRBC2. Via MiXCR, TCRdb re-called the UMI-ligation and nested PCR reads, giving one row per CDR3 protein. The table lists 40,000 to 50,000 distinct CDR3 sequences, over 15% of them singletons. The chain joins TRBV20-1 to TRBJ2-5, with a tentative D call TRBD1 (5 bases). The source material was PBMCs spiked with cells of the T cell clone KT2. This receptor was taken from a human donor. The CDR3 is CSAAAGSETQYF. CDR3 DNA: TGCAGTGCTGCCGCAGGGTCGGAGACCCAGTACTTC.